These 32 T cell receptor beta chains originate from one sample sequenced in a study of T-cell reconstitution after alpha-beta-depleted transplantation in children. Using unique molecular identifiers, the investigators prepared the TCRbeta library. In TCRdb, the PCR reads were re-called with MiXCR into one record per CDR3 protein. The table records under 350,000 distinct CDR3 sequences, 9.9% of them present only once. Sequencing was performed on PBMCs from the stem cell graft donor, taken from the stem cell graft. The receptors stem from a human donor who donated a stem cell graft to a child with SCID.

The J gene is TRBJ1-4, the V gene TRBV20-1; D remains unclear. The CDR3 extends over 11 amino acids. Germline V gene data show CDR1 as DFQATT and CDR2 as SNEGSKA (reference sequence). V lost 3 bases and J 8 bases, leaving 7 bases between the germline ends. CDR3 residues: CSASPSEKLFF. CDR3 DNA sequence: TGCAGTGCTAGCCCGTCGGAAAAACTGTTTTTT.

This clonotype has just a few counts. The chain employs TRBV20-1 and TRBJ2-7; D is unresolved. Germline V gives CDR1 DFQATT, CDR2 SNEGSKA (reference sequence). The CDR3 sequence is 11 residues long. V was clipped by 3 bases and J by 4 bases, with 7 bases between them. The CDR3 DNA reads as TGCAGTGCTAGGGAGTTTTACGAGCAGTACTTC. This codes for CSAREFYEQYF.

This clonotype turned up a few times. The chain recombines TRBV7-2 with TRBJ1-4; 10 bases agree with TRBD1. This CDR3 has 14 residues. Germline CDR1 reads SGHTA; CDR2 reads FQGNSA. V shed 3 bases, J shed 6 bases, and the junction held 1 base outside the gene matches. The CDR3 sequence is CASSFDRGHEKLFF. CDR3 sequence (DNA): TGTGCCAGCAGCTTTGACAGGGGGCATGAAAAACTGTTTTTT.

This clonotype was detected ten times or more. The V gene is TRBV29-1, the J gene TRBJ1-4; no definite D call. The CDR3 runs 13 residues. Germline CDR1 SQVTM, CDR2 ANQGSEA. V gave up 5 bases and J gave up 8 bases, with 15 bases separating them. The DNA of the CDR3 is TGCAGCGTTCTCCTACAGCGGAAAGAAAAACTGTTTTTT. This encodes CSVLLQRKEKLFF. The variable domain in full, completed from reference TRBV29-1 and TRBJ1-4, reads SAVISQKPSRDICQRGTSLTIQCQVDSQVTMMFWYRQQPGQSLTLIATANQGSEATYESGFVIDKFPISRPNLTFSTLTVSNMSPEDSSIYLCSVLLQRKEKLFFGSGTQLSVL.

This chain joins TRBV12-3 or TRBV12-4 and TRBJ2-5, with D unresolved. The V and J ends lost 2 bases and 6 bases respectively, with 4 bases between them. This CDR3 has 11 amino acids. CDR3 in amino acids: CASSLSQTQYF. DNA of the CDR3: TGTGCCAGCAGTTTATCCCAGACCCAGTACTTC.

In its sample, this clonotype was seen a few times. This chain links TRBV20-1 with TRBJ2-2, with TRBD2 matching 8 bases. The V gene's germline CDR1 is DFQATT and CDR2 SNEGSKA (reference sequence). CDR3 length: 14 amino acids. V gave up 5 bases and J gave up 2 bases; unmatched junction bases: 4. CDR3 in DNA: TGCAGTGCTCGTAGCGGGGCAAACACCGGGGAGCTGTTTTTT. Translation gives CSARSGANTGELFF.

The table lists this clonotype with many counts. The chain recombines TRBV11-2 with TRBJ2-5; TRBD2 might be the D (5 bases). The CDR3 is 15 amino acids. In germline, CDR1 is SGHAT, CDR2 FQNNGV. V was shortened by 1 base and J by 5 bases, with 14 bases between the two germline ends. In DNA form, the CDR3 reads TGTGCCAGCAGCTTAGCCCTGGTCAGAGGGGAGACCCAGTACTTC. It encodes CASSLALVRGETQYF.

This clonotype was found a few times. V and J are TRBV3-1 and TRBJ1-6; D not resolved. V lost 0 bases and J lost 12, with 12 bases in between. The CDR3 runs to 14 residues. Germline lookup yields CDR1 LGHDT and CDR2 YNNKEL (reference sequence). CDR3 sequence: CASSQDRALLPLHF. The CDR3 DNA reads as TGTGCCAGCAGCCAAGATAGGGCCCTCTTACCCCTCCACTTT.

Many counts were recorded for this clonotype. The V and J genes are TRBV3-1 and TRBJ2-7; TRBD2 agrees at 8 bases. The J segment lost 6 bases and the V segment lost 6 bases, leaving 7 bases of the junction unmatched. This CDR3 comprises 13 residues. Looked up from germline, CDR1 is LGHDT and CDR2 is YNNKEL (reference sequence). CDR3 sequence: CASSPGLVLEQYF. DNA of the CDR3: TGTGCCAGCAGTCCGGGACTAGTACTCGAGCAGTACTTC.

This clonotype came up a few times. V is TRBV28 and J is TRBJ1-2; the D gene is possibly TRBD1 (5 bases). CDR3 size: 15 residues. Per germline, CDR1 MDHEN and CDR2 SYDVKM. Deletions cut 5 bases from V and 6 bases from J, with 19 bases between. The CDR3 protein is CASSPLTGGMDGYTF. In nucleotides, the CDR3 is TGTGCCAGCAGTCCCTTAACGGGGGGAATGGATGGCTACACCTTC.

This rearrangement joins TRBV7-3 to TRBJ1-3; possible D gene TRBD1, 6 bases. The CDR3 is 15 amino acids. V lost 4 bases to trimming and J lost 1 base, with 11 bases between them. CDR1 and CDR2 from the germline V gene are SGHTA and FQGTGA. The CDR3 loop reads CASSYRGGSGNTIYF. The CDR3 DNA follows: TGTGCCAGCAGCTACCGAGGGGGTTCTGGAAACACCATATATTTT.

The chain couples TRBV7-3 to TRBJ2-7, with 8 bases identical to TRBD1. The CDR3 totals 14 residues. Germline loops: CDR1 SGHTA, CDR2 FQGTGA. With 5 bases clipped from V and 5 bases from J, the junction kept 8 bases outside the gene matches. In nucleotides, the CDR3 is TGTGCCAGCAGCGCGGACAGGGAATCCCACGAGCAGTACTTC. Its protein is CASSADRESHEQYF. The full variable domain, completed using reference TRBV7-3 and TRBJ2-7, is GAGVSQTPSNKVTEKGKYVELRCDPISGHTALYWYRQSLGQGPEFLIYFQGTGAADDSGLPNDRFFAVRPEGSVSTLKIQRTERGDSAVYLCASSADRESHEQYFGPGTRLTVT.

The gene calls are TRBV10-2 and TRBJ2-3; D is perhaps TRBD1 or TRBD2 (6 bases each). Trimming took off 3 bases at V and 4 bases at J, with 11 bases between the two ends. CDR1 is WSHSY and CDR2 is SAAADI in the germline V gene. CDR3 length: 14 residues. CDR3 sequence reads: CASSDRGRADTQYF. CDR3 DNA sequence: TGCGCCAGCAGTGACCGGGGGCGGGCAGATACGCAGTATTTT.

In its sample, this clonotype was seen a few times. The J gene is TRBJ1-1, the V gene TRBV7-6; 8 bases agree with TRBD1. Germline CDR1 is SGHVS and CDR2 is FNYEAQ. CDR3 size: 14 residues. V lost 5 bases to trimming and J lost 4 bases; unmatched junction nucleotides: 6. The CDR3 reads CASSPTGASTEAFF. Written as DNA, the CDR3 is TGTGCCAGCAGCCCGACAGGGGCGAGCACTGAAGCTTTCTTT.

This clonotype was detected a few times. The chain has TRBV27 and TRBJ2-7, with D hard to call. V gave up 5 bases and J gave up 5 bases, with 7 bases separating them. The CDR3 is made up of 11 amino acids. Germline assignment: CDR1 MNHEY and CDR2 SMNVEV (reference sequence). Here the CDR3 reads CASSEVDEQYF. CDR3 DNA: TGTGCCAGCAGTGAGGTCGACGAGCAGTACTTC.

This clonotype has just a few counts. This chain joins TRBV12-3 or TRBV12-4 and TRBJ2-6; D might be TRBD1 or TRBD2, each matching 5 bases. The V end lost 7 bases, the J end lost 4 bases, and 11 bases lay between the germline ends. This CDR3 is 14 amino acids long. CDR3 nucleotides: TGTGCCAGCACCTCCTGGGGGGGGGCCAACGTCCTGACTTTC. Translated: CASTSWGGANVLTF.

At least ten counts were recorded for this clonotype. CDR3 coding DNA: TGTGCCAGCAGCTTTACAGGGGATCGGGGAGAGCAGTACTTC. It is translated as CASSFTGDRGEQYF. V is TRBV7-8 and J is TRBJ2-7; TRBD1 matches 7 bases. The CDR3 runs 14 residues. J was trimmed by 7 bases and V by 3 bases; bases with no gene match: 9. Per germline, CDR1 SGHVS and CDR2 FQNEAQ.

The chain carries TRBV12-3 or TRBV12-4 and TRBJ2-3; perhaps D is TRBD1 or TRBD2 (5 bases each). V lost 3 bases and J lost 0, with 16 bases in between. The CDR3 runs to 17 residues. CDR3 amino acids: CASSFRDQYPSTDTQYF. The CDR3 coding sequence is TGTGCCAGCAGTTTCCGGGACCAATACCCTAGCACAGATACGCAGTATTTT.

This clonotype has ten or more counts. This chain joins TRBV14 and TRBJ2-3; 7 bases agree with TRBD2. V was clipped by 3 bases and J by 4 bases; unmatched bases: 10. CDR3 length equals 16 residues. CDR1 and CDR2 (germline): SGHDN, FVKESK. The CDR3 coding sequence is TGTGCCAGCAGCCAGTACCCGGGGGGTCTGGCAGATACGCAGTATTTT. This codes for CASSQYPGGLADTQYF.

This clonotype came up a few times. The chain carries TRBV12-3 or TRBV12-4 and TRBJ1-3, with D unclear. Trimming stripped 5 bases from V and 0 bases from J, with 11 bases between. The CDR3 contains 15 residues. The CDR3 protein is CASSHQAGSGNTIYF. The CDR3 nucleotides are TGTGCCAGCAGTCACCAGGCAGGCTCTGGAAACACCATATATTTT.

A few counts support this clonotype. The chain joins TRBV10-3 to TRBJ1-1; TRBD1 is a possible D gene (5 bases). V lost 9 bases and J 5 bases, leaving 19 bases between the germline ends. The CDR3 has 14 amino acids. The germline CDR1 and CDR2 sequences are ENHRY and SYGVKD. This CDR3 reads CAIKAQGGRTEAFF. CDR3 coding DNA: TGTGCCATTAAGGCGCAGGGAGGAAGGACTGAAGCTTTCTTT.

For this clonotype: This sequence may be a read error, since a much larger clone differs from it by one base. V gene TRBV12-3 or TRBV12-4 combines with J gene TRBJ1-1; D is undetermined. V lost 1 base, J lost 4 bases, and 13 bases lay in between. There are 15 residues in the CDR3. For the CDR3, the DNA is TGTGCCAGCAGTTTAGAACCGAGGACGGGCACTGAAGCTTTCTTT. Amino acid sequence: CASSLEPRTGTEAFF.

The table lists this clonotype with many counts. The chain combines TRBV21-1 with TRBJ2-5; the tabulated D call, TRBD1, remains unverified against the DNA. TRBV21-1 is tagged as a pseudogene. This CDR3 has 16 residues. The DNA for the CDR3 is TGTGCCAGCAGCCCCCAGGGACAGGGGAAGCAAGAGACCCAGTACTTC. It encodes CASSPQGQGKQETQYF.

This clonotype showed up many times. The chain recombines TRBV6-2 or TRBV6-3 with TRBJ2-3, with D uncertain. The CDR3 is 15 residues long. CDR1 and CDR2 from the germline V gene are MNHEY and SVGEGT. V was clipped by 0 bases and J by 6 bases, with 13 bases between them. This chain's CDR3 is CASSYSFRVGDTQYF. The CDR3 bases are TGTGCCAGCAGTTACTCCTTTCGGGTAGGGGATACGCAGTATTTT.

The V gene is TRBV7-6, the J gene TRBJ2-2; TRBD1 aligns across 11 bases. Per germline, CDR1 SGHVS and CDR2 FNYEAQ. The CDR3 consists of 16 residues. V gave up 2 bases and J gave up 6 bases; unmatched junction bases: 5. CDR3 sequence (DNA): TGTGCCAGCAGCTTACCCCTGGGACAGGGGGCCGGGGAGCTGTTTTTT. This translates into CASSLPLGQGAGELFF. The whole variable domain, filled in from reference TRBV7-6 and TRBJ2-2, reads GAGVSQSPRYKVTKRGQDVALRCDPISGHVSLYWYRQALGQGPEFLTYFNYEAQQDKSGLPNDRFSAERPEGSISTLTIQRTEQRDSAMYRCASSLPLGQGAGELFFGEGSRLTVL.

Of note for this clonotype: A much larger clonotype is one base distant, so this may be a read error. Here the CDR3 DNA reads TGCGCCAGCAGCCCACCGACAGGGGAAAACACCTGGGAGCTGTTTTTT. Protein: CASSPPTGENTWELFF. The genes are TRBV5-1 and TRBJ2-2; 8 positions agree with TRBD1. CDR3 size: 16 residues. Germline V gives CDR1 SGHRS, CDR2 YFSETQ.

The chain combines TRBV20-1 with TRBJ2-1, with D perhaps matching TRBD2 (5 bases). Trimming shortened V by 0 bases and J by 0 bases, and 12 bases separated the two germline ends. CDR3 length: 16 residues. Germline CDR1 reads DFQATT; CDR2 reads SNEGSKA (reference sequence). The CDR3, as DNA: TGCAGTGCTAGAGATTATGCGGGTGTCTCCTACAATGAGCAGTTCTTC. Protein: CSARDYAGVSYNEQFF.

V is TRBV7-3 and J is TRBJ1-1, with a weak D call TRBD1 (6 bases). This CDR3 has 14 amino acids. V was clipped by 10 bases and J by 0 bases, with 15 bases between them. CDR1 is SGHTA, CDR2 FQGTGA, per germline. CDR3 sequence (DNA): TGTGCCACCGGGACAACAGTACTGAACACTGAAGCTTTCTTT. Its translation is CATGTTVLNTEAFF.

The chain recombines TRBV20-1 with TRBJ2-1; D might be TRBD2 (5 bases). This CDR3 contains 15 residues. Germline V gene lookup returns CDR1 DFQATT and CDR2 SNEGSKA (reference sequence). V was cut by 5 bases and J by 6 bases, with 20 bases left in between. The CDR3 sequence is CSAAEVGGLVNEQFF. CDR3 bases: TGCAGTGCTGCGGAGGTAGGAGGTCTTGTCAATGAGCAGTTCTTC.

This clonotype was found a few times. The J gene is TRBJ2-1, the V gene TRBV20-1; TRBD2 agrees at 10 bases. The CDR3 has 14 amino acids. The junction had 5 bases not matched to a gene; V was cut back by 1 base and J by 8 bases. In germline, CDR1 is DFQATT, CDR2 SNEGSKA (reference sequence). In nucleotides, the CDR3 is TGCAGTGCTAGAGCAGCGGGGGGGCCGGATGAGCAGTTCTTC. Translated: CSARAAGGPDEQFF.

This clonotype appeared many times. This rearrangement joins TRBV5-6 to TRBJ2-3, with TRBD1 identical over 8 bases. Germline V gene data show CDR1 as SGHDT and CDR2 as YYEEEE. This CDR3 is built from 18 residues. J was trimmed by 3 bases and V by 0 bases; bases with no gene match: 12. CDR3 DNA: TGTGCCAGCAGCTTGGCATTTGACAGGGGTTCCCCTACAGATACGCAGTATTTT. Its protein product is CASSLAFDRGSPTDTQYF.

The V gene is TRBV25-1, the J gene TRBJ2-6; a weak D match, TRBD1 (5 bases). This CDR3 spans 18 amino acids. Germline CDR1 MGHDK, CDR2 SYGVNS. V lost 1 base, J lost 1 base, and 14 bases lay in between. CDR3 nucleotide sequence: TGTGCCAGCAGTGAATCACAGCTAACAGGTTCTGGGGCCAACGTCCTGACTTTC. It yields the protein CASSESQLTGSGANVLTF.